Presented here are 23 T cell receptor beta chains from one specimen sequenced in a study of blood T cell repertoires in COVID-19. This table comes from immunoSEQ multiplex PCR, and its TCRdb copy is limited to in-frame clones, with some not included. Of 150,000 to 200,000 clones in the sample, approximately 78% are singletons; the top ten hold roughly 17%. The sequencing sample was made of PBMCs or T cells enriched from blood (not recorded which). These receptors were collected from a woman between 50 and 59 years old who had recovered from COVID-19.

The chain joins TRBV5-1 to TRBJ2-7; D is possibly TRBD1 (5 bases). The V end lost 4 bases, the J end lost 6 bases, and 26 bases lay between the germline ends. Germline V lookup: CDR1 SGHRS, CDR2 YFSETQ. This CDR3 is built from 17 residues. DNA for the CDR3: TGCGCCAGCAGCCAGGATGGCACAGGTAAAAAGTTAGGCGAGCAGTACTTC. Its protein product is CASSQDGTGKKLGEQYF. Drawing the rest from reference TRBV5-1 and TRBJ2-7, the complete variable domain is KAGVTQTPRYLIKTRGQQVTLSCSPISGHRSVSWYQQTPGQGLQFLFEYFSETQRNKGNFPGRFSGRQFSNSRSEMNVSTLELGDSALYLCASSQDGTGKKLGEQYFGPGTRLTVT.

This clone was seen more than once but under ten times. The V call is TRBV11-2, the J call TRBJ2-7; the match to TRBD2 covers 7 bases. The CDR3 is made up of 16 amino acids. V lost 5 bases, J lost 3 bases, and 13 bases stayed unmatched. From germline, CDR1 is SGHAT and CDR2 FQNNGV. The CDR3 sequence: CASSRGWTRTGYEQYF. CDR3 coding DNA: TGTGCCAGCAGCCGGGGGTGGACTAGAACCGGCTACGAGCAGTACTTC. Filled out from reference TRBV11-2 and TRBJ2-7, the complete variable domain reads EAGVAQSPRYKIIEKRQSVAFWCNPISGHATLYWYQQILGQGPKLLIQFQNNGVVDDSQLPKDRFSAERLKGVDSTLKIQPAKLEDSAVYLCASSRGWTRTGYEQYFGPGTRLTVT.

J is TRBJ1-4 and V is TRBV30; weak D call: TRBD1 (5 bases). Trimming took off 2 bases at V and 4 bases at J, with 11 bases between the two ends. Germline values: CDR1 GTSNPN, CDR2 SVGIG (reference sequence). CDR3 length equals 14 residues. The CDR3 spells CAWSITGLNEKLFF. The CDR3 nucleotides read TGTGCCTGGAGTATAACAGGCCTTAATGAAAAACTGTTTTTT. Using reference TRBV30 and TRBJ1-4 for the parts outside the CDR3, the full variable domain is SQTIHQWPATLVQPVGSPLSLECTVEGTSNPNLYWYRQAAGRGLQLLFYSVGIGQISSEVPQNLSASRPQDRQFILSSKKLLLSDSGFYLCAWSITGLNEKLFFGSGTQLSVL.

CDR3: CASSPGQHQYGYTF. CDR3 nucleotides: TGTGCCAGCAGCCCGGGACAGCATCAGTATGGCTACACCTTC. This chain connects TRBV5-6 to TRBJ1-2; 7 bases are a match to TRBD1. V shed 4 bases, J shed 5 bases, and the junction held 8 bases outside the gene matches. Germline CDR1 is SGHDT and CDR2 is YYEEEE. The CDR3 covers 14 residues.

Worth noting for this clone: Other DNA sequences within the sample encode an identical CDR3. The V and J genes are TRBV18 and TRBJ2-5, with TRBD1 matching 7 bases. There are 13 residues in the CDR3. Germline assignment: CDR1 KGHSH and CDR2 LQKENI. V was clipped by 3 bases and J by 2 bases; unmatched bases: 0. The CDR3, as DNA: TGTGCCAGCTCACCGGGACAGCAAGAGACCCAGTACTTC. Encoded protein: CASSPGQQETQYF.

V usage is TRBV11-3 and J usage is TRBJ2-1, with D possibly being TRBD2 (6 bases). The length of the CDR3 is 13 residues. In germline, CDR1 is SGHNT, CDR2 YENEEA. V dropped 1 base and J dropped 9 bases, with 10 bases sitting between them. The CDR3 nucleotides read TGTGCCAGCAGCTTAGGGAGGGGACGTGAGCAGTTCTTC. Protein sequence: CASSLGRGREQFF.

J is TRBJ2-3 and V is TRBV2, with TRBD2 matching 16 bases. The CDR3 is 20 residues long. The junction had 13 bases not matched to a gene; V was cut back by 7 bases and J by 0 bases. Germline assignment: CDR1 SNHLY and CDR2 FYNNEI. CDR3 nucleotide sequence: TGTGCCAGCACCCCTCCGGGACTAGCGGGAGGGATCTCTAGCACAGATACGCAGTATTTT. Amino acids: CASTPPGLAGGISSTDTQYF.

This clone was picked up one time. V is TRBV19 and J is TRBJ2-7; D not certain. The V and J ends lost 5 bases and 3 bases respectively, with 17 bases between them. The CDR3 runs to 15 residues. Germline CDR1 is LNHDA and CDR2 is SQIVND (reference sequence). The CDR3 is CASSPRRRQHYEQYF. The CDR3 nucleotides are TGTGCCAGTAGTCCCCGTCGCAGACAACACTACGAGCAGTACTTC.

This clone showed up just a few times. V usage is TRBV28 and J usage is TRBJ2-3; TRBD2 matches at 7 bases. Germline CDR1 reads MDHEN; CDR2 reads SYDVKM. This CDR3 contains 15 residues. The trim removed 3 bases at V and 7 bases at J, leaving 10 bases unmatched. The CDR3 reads CASSLGAGRGNTQYF. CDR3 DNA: TGTGCCAGCAGTTTGGGAGCGGGACGGGGAAATACGCAGTATTTT.

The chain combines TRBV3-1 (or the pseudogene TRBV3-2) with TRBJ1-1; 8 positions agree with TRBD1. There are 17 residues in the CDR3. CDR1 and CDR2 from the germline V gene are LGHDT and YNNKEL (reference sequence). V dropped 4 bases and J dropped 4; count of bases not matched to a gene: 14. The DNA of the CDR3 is TGTGCCAGCAGCCCCAACCGCAGGGGGCGCGGGGTCACTGAAGCTTTCTTT. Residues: CASSPNRRGRGVTEAFF.

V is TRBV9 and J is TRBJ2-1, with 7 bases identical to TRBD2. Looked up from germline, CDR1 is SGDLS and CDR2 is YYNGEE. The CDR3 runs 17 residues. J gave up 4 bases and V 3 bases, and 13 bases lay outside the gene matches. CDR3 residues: CASSAEGFSGVYNEQFF. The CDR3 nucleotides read TGTGCCAGCAGCGCCGAGGGGTTCAGCGGGGTTTACAATGAGCAGTTCTTC.

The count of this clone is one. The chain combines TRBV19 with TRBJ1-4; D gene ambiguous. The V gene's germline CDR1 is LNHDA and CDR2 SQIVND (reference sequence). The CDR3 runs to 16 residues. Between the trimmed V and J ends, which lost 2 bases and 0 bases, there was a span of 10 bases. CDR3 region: CASSITRLSTNEKLFF. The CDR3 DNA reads TGTGCCAGTAGTATAACGCGGCTGTCAACTAATGAAAAACTGTTTTTT.

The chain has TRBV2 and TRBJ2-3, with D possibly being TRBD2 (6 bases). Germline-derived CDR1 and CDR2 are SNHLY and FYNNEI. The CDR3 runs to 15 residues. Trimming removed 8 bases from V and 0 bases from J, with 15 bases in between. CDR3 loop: CASLRRGSSTDTQYF. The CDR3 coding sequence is TGTGCCAGCCTCCGTCGGGGGTCTAGCACAGATACGCAGTATTTT.

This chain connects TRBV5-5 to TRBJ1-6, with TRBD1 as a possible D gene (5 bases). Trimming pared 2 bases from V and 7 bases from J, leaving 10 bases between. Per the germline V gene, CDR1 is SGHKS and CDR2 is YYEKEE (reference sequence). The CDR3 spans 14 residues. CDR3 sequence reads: CASSFQGWNSPLHF. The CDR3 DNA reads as TGTGCCAGCAGCTTTCAGGGTTGGAATTCACCCCTCCACTTT. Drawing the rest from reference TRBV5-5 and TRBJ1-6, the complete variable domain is DAGVTQSPTHLIKTRGQQVTLRCSPISGHKSVSWYQQVLGQGPQFIFQYYEKEERGRGNFPDRFSARQFPNYSSELNVNALLLGDSALYLCASSFQGWNSPLHFGNGTRLTVT.

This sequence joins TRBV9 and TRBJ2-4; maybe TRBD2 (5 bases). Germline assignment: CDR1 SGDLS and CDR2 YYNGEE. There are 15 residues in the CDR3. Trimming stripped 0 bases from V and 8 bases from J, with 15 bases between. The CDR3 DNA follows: TGTGCCAGCAGCGTAGGTAGTGGGCCGGGGTACATTCAGTACTTC. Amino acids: CASSVGSGPGYIQYF.

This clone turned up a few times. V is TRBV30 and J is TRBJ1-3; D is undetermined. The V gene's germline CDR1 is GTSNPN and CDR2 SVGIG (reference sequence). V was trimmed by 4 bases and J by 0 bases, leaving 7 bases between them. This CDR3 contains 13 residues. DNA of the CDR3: TGTGCCTGGACTATCGACTCTGGAAACACCATATATTTT. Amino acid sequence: CAWTIDSGNTIYF.

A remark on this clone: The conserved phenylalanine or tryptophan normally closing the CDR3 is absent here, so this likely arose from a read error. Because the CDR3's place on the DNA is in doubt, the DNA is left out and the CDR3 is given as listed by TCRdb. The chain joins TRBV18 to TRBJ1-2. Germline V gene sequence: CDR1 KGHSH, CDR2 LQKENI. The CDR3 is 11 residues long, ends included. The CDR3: CASSRGTDTFL.

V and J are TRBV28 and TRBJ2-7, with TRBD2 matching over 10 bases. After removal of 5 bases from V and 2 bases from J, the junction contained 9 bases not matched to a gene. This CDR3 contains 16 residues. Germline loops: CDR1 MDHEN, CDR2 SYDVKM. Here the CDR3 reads CASSPLSGGAAYEQYF. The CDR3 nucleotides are TGTGCCAGCAGTCCCCTAAGCGGGGGGGCAGCCTACGAGCAGTACTTC.

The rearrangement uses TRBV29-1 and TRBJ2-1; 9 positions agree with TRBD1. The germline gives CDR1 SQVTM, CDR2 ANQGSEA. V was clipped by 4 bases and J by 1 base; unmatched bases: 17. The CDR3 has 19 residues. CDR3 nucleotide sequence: TGCAGCGTTGTTTTACGGACAGGGGCCGTAGCCCTTTCCTACAATGAGCAGTTCTTC. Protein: CSVVLRTGAVALSYNEQFF.

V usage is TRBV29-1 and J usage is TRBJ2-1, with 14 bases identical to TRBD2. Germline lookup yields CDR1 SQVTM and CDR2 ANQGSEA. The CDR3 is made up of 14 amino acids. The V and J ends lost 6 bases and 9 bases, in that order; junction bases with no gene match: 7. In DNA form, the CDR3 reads TGCAGCGTGGAGGGACTAGCGGGAGAGGCTGAGCAGTTCTTC. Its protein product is CSVEGLAGEAEQFF.

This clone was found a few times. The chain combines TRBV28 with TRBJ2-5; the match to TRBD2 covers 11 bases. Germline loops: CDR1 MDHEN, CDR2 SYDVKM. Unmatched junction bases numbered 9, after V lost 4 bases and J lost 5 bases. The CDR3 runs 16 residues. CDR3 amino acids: CASSSLTSGSTETQYF. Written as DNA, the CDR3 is TGTGCCAGCAGTTCCCTCACTAGCGGGAGTACGGAGACCCAGTACTTC.

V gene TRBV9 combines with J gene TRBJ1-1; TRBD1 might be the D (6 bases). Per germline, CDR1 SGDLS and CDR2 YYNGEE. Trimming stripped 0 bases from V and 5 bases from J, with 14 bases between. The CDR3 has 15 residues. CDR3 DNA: TGTGCCAGCAGCGTAGATCAGGGGCTGGGTACTGAAGCTTTCTTT. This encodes CASSVDQGLGTEAFF.

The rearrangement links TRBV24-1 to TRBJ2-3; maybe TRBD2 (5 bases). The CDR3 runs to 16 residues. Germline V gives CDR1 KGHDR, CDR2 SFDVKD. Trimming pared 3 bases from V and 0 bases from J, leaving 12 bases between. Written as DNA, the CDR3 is TGTGCCACCAGTGATCCTTCTAAGCGGAGCACAGATACGCAGTATTTT. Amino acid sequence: CATSDPSKRSTDTQYF.